These 11 T cell receptor beta chains came from one sample sequenced in a study of blood T cell repertoires in COVID-19. Profiled with immunoSEQ multiplex PCR; TCRdb holds only in-frame clones, not every one. The repertoire includes roughly 180,000 clones, about four fifths of them detected once, and about 4% sits in the top ten. Sequencing was carried out using PBMCs or T cells enriched from blood (not recorded which). The receptors come from a woman aged 50 to 65 in a cohort exposed to, infected with or recovered from COVID-19 (not recorded which).

The CDR3 here is CASSKAGRGGGNEQFF. The CDR3 DNA follows: TGTGCCAGTAGTAAGGCGGGCCGCGGGGGCGGCAATGAGCAGTTCTTC. This sequence joins TRBV19 and TRBJ2-1, with D tentatively TRBD2 (7 bases). This CDR3 contains 16 residues. Germline CDR1 is LNHDA and CDR2 is SQIVND (reference sequence). The V and J ends lost 4 bases and 6 bases respectively, with 19 bases between them.

The chain couples TRBV7-9 to TRBJ2-1; 11 bases align to TRBD2. Germline CDR1 reads SEHNR; CDR2 reads FQNEAQ (reference sequence). With 3 bases clipped from V and 12 bases from J, the junction kept 10 bases outside the gene matches. CDR3 length: 15 residues. CDR3 sequence: CASSFSGTSGAGQFF. The CDR3 coding sequence is TGTGCCAGCAGCTTTTCCGGGACTAGCGGCGCAGGGCAGTTCTTC.

The V gene is TRBV5-1, the J gene TRBJ2-5, with TRBD1 as a possible D gene (6 bases). Trimming removed 2 bases from V and 3 bases from J, with 11 bases in between. Germline V gene lookup returns CDR1 SGHRS and CDR2 YFSETQ. The CDR3 has 14 amino acids. CDR3 residues: CASSFQTGEETQYF. The CDR3 bases are TGCGCCAGCAGCTTCCAGACAGGAGAAGAGACCCAGTACTTC. Full variable domain (remainder filled in from reference TRBV5-1 and TRBJ2-5): KAGVTQTPRYLIKTRGQQVTLSCSPISGHRSVSWYQQTPGQGLQFLFEYFSETQRNKGNFPGRFSGRQFSNSRSEMNVSTLELGDSALYLCASSFQTGEETQYFGPGTRLLVL.

J is TRBJ2-5 and V is TRBV6-2 or TRBV6-3, with 9 positions matching TRBD2. The trim removed 6 bases at V and 3 bases at J, leaving 2 bases unmatched. CDR3 length: 13 amino acids. Germline V gene sequence: CDR1 MNHEY, CDR2 SVGEGT. CDR3 sequence (DNA): TGTGCCAGCAGCAGACTAGCGGAAGAGACCCAGTACTTC. Protein sequence: CASSRLAEETQYF.

J is TRBJ1-2 and V is TRBV9; D might be TRBD1 (6 bases). Germline V gene data show CDR1 as SGDLS and CDR2 as YYNGEE. V lost 0 bases and J 2 bases, leaving 11 bases between the germline ends. The CDR3 totals 15 residues. As DNA, the CDR3 is TGTGCCAGCAGCGTAGGCGGACAGAGAAACTATGGCTACACCTTC. It is translated as CASSVGGQRNYGYTF. Full variable domain (rest looked up from reference TRBV9 and TRBJ1-2): DSGVTQTPKHLITATGQRVTLRCSPRSGDLSVYWYQQSLDQGLQFLIQYYNGEERAKGNILERFSAQQFPDLHSELNLSSLELGDSALYFCASSVGGQRNYGYTFGSGTRLTVV.

The chain is built from TRBV24-1 and TRBJ1-5, with 10 bases that match TRBD1. The germline V gene has CDR1 KGHDR and CDR2 SFDVKD. The V gene end was trimmed by 9 bases and the J gene end by 7 bases; junction bases not matched to a gene: 8. The CDR3 sequence is 14 residues long. Here the CDR3 DNA reads TGTGCCACCCAGGACAGGGGGAGCCGACAGCCCCAGCATTTT. This encodes CATQDRGSRQPQHF.

This clone appeared a single time. V is TRBV7-8 and J is TRBJ2-1, with D unresolved. V gave up 1 base and J gave up 7 bases, with 5 bases separating them. Germline V CDR1 and CDR2: SGHVS, FQNEAQ. This CDR3 has 12 amino acids. The CDR3 loop reads CASSLGENEQFF. The CDR3 nucleotides are TGTGCCAGCAGCTTAGGCGAGAATGAGCAGTTCTTC.

The chain joins TRBV30 to TRBJ1-5, with 8 bases matching TRBD1. Germline CDR1 GTSNPN, CDR2 SVGIG (reference sequence). This CDR3 region has 14 residues. Losses at the gene ends were 1 base for V and 4 bases for J; bases not matched to a gene: 3. Here the CDR3 DNA reads TGTGCCTGGAGTGCTACAGGGGGGAATCAGCCCCAGCATTTT. This encodes CAWSATGGNQPQHF.

The V gene is TRBV3-1 (or the pseudogene TRBV3-2), the J gene TRBJ2-1; 7 bases are a match to TRBD2. The CDR3 runs 17 residues. The V segment lost 2 bases and the J segment 5 bases; nucleotides outside the gene matches: 12. CDR1 is LGHDT, CDR2 YNNKEL, per germline (reference sequence). DNA of the CDR3: TGTGCCAGCAGCCAAAACCCGGGACTAACTACTCACAATGAGCAGTTCTTC. Residues: CASSQNPGLTTHNEQFF.

CDR3 in DNA: TGTGCCAGCACCCCATTGAGGGAAACCGGGGAGCTGTTTTTT. The encoded protein is CASTPLRETGELFF. The chain links TRBV4-2 to TRBJ2-2, with D maybe TRBD2 (5 bases). V lost 7 bases, J lost 5 bases, and 14 bases lay in between. Germline V gene data show CDR1 as LGHNA and CDR2 as YNFKEQ. The CDR3 is 14 amino acids.

V usage is TRBV5-6 and J usage is TRBJ2-5; possible D gene TRBD2, 5 bases. Germline V lookup: CDR1 SGHDT, CDR2 YYEEEE. Trimming cost V 3 bases and J 2 bases, with 14 bases left between them. This CDR3 is built from 15 residues. The CDR3 nucleotides are TGTGCCAGCAGCTCCCCTCAGAAGCGGCAAGAGACCCAGTACTTC. As protein: CASSSPQKRQETQYF.